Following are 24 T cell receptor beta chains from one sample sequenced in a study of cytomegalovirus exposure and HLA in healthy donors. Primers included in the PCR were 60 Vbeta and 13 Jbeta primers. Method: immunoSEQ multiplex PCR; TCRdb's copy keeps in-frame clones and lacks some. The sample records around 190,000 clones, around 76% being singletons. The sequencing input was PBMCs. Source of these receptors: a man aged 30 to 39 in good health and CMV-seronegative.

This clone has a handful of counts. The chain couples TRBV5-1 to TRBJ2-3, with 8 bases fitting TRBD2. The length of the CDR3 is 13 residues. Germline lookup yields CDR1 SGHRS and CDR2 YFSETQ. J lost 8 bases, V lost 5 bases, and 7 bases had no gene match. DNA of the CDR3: TGCGCCAGCAGGGACCAACTAGCGGCTACGCAGTATTTT. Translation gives CASRDQLAATQYF. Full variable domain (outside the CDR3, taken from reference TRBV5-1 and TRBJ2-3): KAGVTQTPRYLIKTRGQQVTLSCSPISGHRSVSWYQQTPGQGLQFLFEYFSETQRNKGNFPGRFSGRQFSNSRSEMNVSTLELGDSALYLCASRDQLAATQYFGPGTRLTVL.

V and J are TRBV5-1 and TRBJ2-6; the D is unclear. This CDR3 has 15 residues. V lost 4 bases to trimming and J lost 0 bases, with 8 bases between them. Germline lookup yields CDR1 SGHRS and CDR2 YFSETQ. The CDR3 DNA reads TGCGCCAGCAGCGTGGACGGCTCTGGGGCCAACGTCCTGACTTTC. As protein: CASSVDGSGANVLTF. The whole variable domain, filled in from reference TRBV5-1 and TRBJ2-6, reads KAGVTQTPRYLIKTRGQQVTLSCSPISGHRSVSWYQQTPGQGLQFLFEYFSETQRNKGNFPGRFSGRQFSNSRSEMNVSTLELGDSALYLCASSVDGSGANVLTFGAGSRLTVL.

CDR3: CASKLRDRERYTF. The CDR3 DNA reads as TGTGCCAGCAAACTCCGGGACAGGGAACGCTACACCTTC. V gene TRBV27 combines with J gene TRBJ1-2, with TRBD1 identical over 9 bases. CDR1 and CDR2 from the germline V gene are MNHEY and SMNVEV (reference sequence). After removal of 7 bases from V and 9 bases from J, the junction contained 9 bases not matched to a gene. This CDR3 comprises 13 residues.

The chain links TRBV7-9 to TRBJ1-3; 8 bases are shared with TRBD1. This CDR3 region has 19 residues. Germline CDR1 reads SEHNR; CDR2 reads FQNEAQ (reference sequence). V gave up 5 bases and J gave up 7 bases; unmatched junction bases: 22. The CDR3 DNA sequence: TGTGCCAGCAGCGCCAACCTACGCGGGACAGGCTTGAGCGGGAACACCATATATTTT. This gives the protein CASSANLRGTGLSGNTIYF.

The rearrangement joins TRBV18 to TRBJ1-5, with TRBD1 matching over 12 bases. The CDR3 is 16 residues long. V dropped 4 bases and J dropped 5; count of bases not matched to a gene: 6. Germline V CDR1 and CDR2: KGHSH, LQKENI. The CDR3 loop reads CASSQTGTGGYQPQHF. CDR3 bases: TGTGCCAGCTCACAAACCGGGACAGGGGGCTATCAGCCCCAGCATTTT. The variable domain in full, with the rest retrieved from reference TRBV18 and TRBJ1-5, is NAGVMQNPRHLVRRRGQEARLRCSPMKGHSHVYWYRQLPEEGLKFMVYLQKENIIDESGMPKERFSAEFPKEGPSILRIQQVVRGDSAAYFCASSQTGTGGYQPQHFGDGTRLSIL.

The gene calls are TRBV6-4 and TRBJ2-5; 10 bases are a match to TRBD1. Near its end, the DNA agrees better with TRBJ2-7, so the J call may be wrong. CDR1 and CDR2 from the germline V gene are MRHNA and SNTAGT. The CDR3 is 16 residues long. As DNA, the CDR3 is TGTGCCAGCAGTGACTCTCCGGGACAGGGGCTCTACGAGCAGTACTTC. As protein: CASSDSPGQGLYEQYF.

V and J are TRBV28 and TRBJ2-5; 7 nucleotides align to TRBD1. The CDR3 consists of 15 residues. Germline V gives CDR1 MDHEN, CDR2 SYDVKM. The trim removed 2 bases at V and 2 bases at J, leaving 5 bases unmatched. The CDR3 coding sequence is TGTGCCAGCAGTTTACAGGGACAGCTACAAGAGACCCAGTACTTC. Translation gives CASSLQGQLQETQYF.

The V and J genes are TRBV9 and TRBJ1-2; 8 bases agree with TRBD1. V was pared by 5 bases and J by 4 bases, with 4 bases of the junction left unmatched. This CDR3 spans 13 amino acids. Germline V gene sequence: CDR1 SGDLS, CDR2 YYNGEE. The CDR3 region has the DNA TGTGCCAGCAGTAAAACAGGGGGCTATGGCTACACCTTC. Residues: CASSKTGGYGYTF.

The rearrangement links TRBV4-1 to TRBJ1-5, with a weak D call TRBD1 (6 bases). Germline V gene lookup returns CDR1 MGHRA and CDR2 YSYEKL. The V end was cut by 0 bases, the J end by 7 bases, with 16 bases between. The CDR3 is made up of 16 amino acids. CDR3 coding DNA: TGCGCCAGCAGCCAAGATACGGGGGGCGCAAAGCAGCCCCAGCATTTT. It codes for CASSQDTGGAKQPQHF.

The chain's CDR3 is CASSHAGTSGIRISYEQYF. The CDR3 DNA follows: TGTGCCAGCAGTCATGCCGGGACTAGCGGGATTAGAATCTCCTACGAGCAGTACTTC. The chain carries TRBV5-5 and TRBJ2-7, with 13 bases aligning to TRBD2. Trimming at V came to 5 bases and at J to 0 bases, leaving 14 bases not matched to a gene. Germline-derived CDR1 and CDR2 are SGHKS and YYEKEE (reference sequence). CDR3 length: 19 residues. Together with reference TRBV5-5 and TRBJ2-7, the CDR3 gives the full variable domain: DAGVTQSPTHLIKTRGQQVTLRCSPISGHKSVSWYQQVLGQGPQFIFQYYEKEERGRGNFPDRFSARQFPNYSSELNVNALLLGDSALYLCASSHAGTSGIRISYEQYFGPGTRLTVT.

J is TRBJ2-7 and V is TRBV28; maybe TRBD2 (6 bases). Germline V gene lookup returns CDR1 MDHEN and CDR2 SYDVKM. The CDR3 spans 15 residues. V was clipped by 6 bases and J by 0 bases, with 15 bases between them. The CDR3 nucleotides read TGTGCCAGCAGCCCTGGGGGGACTCGCTCCTACGAGCAGTACTTC. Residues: CASSPGGTRSYEQYF.

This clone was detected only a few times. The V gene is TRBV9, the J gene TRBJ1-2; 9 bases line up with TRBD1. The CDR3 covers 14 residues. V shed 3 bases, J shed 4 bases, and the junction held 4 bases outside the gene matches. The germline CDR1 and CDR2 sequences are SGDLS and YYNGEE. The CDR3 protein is CASSGGQGGYGYTF. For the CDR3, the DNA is TGTGCCAGCAGCGGGGGACAGGGCGGCTATGGCTACACCTTC. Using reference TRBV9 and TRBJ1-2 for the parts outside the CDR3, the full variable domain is DSGVTQTPKHLITATGQRVTLRCSPRSGDLSVYWYQQSLDQGLQFLIQYYNGEERAKGNILERFSAQQFPDLHSELNLSSLELGDSALYFCASSGGQGGYGYTFGSGTRLTVV.

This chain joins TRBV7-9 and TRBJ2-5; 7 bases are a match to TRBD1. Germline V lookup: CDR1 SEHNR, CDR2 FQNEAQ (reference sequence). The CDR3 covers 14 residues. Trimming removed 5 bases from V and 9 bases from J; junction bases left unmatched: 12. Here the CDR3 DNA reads TGTGCCAGCAGCCAATGGGCAGGGGGTGGGGCCCAGTACTTC. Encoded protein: CASSQWAGGGAQYF.

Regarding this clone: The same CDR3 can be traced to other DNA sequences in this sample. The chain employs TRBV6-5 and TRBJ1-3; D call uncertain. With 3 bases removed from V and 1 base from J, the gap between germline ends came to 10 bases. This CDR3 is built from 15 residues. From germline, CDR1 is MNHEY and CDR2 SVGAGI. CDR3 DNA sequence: TGTGCCAGCAGTTATCTGGCAAGTTCTGGAAACACCATATATTTT. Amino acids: CASSYLASSGNTIYF.

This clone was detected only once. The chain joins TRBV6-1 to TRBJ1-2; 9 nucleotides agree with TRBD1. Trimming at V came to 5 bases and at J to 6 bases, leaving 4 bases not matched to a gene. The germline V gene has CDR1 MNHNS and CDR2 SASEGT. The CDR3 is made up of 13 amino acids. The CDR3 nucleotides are TGTGCCAGCAGTCGCTGGGACAGGGATGGCTACACCTTC. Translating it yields CASSRWDRDGYTF.

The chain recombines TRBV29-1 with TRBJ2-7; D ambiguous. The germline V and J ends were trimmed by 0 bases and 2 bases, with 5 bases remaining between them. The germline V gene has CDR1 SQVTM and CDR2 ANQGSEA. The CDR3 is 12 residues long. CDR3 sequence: CSVEDIPYEQYF. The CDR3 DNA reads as TGCAGCGTTGAAGATATCCCCTACGAGCAGTACTTC.

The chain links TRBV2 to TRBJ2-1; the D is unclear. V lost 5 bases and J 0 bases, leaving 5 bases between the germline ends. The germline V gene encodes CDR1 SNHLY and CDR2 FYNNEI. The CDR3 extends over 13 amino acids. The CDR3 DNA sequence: TGTGCCAGCAGTTTATACTCCTACAATGAGCAGTTCTTC. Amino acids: CASSLYSYNEQFF.

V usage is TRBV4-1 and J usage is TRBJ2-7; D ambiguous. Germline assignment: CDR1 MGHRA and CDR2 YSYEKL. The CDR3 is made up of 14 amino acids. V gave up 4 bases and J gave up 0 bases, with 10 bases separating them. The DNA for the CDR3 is TGCGCCAGCAGCCCCCGTATAGCCTCCTACGAGCAGTACTTC. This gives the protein CASSPRIASYEQYF.

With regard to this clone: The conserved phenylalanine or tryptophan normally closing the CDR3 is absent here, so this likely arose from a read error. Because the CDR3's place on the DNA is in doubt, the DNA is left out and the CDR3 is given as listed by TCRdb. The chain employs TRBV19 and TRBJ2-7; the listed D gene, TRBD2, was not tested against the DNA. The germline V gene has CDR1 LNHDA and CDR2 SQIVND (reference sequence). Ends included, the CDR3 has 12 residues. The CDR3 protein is CASSMLAGRSEG.

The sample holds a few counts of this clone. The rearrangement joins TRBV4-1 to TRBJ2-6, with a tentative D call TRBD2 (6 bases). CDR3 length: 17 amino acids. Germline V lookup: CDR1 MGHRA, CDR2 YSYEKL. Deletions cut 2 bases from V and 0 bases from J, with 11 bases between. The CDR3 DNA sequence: TGCGCCAGCAGCCAAAGGGGACTCCTCTCTGGGGCCAACGTCCTGACTTTC. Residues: CASSQRGLLSGANVLTF.

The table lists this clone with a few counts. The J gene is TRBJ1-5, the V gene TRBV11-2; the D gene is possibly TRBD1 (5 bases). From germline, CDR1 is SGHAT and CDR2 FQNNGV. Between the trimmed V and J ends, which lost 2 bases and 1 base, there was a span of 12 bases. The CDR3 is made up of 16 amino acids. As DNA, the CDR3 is TGTGCCAGCAGCTTATATTCAGGGTCAAGCAATCAGCCCCAGCATTTT. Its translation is CASSLYSGSSNQPQHF. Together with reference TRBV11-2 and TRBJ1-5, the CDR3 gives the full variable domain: EAGVAQSPRYKIIEKRQSVAFWCNPISGHATLYWYQQILGQGPKLLIQFQNNGVVDDSQLPKDRFSAERLKGVDSTLKIQPAKLEDSAVYLCASSLYSGSSNQPQHFGDGTRLSIL.

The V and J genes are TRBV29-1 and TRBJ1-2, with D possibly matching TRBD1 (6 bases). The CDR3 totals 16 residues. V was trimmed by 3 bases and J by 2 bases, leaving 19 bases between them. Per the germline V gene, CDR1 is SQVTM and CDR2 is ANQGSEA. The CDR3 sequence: CSVDSPTDRSNYGYTF. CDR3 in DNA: TGCAGCGTTGATTCCCCCACCGACAGGTCAAACTATGGCTACACCTTC. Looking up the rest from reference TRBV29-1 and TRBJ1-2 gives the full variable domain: SAVISQKPSRDICQRGTSLTIQCQVDSQVTMMFWYRQQPGQSLTLIATANQGSEATYESGFVIDKFPISRPNLTFSTLTVSNMSPEDSSIYLCSVDSPTDRSNYGYTFGSGTRLTVV.

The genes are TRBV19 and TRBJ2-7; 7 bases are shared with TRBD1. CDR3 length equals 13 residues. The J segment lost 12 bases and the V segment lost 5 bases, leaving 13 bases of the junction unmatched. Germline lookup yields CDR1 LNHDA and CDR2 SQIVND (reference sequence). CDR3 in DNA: TGTGCCAGTAGTCCAACACCGGGACAGTTTCCGTACTTC. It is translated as CASSPTPGQFPYF.

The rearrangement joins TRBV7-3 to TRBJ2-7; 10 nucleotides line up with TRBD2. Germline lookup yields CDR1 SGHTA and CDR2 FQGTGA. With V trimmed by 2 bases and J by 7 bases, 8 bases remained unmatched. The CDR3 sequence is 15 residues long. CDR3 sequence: CASSLYPSGSDEQYF. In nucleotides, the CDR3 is TGTGCCAGCAGCTTATACCCTAGCGGGAGTGATGAGCAGTACTTC.